These 12 T cell receptor beta chains share one sample of origin, sequenced in a study of cytomegalovirus exposure and HLA in healthy donors. The assay was immunoSEQ multiplex PCR, and TCRdb's table has in-frame clones only and misses some. The sample shows fewer than 200,000 clones, about nine tenths of them seen only once. The specimen was PBMCs. These receptors were obtained from a man between 18 and 29 years old in good health and CMV-seropositive.

The chain has TRBV30 and TRBJ2-7; D is unresolved. CDR1 is GTSNPN, CDR2 SVGIG, per germline (reference sequence). Trimming pared 4 bases from V and 0 bases from J, leaving 7 bases between. There are 12 residues in the CDR3. The DNA of the CDR3 is TGTGCCTGGACCGTTAGCTCCTACGAGCAGTACTTC. Its translation is CAWTVSSYEQYF.

The chain carries TRBV5-1 and TRBJ2-3, with no clear D. The CDR3 consists of 12 residues. The germline V gene encodes CDR1 SGHRS and CDR2 YFSETQ. Trimming took 3 bases from V and 4 from J, leaving 6 bases between them. CDR3 bases: TGCGCCAGCAGCTACAGTTCAGATACGCAGTATTTT. Amino acids: CASSYSSDTQYF.

The chain links TRBV15 to TRBJ2-5; 8 bases match TRBD2. The CDR3 length is 17 residues. CDR1 and CDR2 (germline): LNHNV, YYDKDF (reference sequence). J gave up 5 bases and V 0 bases, and 11 bases lay outside the gene matches. The chain's CDR3 is CATSRDLAGGSHETQYF. In DNA form, the CDR3 reads TGTGCCACCAGCAGAGATCTCGCGGGAGGTAGTCATGAGACCCAGTACTTC.

This chain joins TRBV7-9 and TRBJ1-2; D is uncertain. Deletions cut 0 bases from V and 6 bases from J, with 11 bases between. The CDR3 has 14 residues. Germline CDR1 and CDR2: SEHNR and FQNEAQ (reference sequence). CDR3 residues: CASSLAGPWDGYTF. The CDR3, as DNA: TGTGCCAGCAGCTTAGCGGGCCCCTGGGATGGCTACACCTTC.

Only a few counts were recorded for this clone. The V and J genes are TRBV9 and TRBJ1-5, with TRBD1 matching 9 bases. Trimming removed 0 bases from V and 7 bases from J; junction bases left unmatched: 5. The CDR3 is 15 amino acids. Germline loops: CDR1 SGDLS, CDR2 YYNGEE. Here the CDR3 DNA reads TGTGCCAGCAGCGTAGGGGGACAGGGAGGACAGCCCCAGCATTTT. It yields the protein CASSVGGQGGQPQHF.

This rearrangement joins TRBV27 to TRBJ2-4; perhaps TRBD1 as D (5 bases). Germline V lookup: CDR1 MNHEY, CDR2 SMNVEV (reference sequence). The CDR3 has 17 residues. V was pared by 5 bases and J by 0 bases, with 17 bases between. DNA of the CDR3: TGTGCCAGCAGTAGTCTAGTGGGGCAACTAGCCAAAAACATTCAGTACTTC. Encoded protein: CASSSLVGQLAKNIQYF.

The rearrangement uses TRBV2 and TRBJ2-7, with 8 bases lining up with TRBD1. Germline V CDR1 and CDR2: SNHLY, FYNNEI. The CDR3 totals 13 residues. J gave up 5 bases and V 4 bases, and 4 bases lay outside the gene matches. CDR3 sequence (DNA): TGTGCCAGCAGTGGACAGGGGAGGAACGAGCAGTACTTC. It translates to CASSGQGRNEQYF.

This CDR3 is CASQIGGGVGYEQYF. CDR3 nucleotides: TGTGCCAGCCAAATAGGGGGGGGTGTGGGGTACGAGCAGTACTTC. The rearrangement links TRBV27 to TRBJ2-7; perhaps TRBD2 as D (7 bases). The CDR3 loop spans 15 amino acids. Trimming left V 8 bases short and J 4 bases short, with 21 bases between. Looked up from germline, CDR1 is MNHEY and CDR2 is SMNVEV (reference sequence).

The chain links TRBV14 to TRBJ2-1; 13 nucleotides match TRBD2. Germline trimming cut 6 bases from V and 9 bases from J; bases unmatched to any gene: 8. The CDR3 sequence is 15 residues long. Germline V CDR1 and CDR2: SGHDN, FVKESK. Here the CDR3 reads CASSRTSGSGGEQFF. CDR3 nucleotide sequence: TGTGCCAGCAGTCGGACTAGCGGGAGTGGGGGTGAGCAGTTCTTC.

This clone was counted once. The chain joins TRBV5-1 to TRBJ2-7; 14 bases are a match to TRBD2. This CDR3 contains 15 residues. V dropped 3 bases and J dropped 5; count of bases not matched to a gene: 4. Germline CDR1 reads SGHRS; CDR2 reads YFSETQ. In DNA form, the CDR3 reads TGCGCCAGCAGCTGGGGACTAGCGGGAGAGGACGAGCAGTACTTC. This codes for CASSWGLAGEDEQYF.

The gene calls are TRBV20-1 and TRBJ2-7; tentatively, D is TRBD2 (5 bases). Trimming removed 7 bases at V and 6 bases at J, with 13 bases between. This CDR3 has 11 residues. The germline CDR1 and CDR2 sequences are DFQATT and SNEGSKA (reference sequence). In DNA, the CDR3 is TGCAGTGTACCCATAGGACTCGAGCAGTACTTC. It codes for CSVPIGLEQYF.

The rearrangement links TRBV27 to TRBJ2-1, with 9 bases matching TRBD1. V lost 6 bases and J lost 7; bases outside the gene matches: 7. This CDR3 comprises 14 residues. In germline, CDR1 is MNHEY, CDR2 SMNVEV (reference sequence). For the CDR3, the DNA is TGTGCCAGCAGCCGGGACAGGGTGGATAATGAGCAGTTCTTC. As protein: CASSRDRVDNEQFF.